The T cell receptor (beta chain) described here comes from a study of blood T cell repertoires in COVID-19. About the study: The United States, Italy and Spain provided the acute and convalescent COVID-19 samples. The cDNA or gDNA used as material had been derived from T cells, B-cell-depleted T cells, or PBMCs.

Methods used by the authors: Cell counts per sample came from amplifying reference gene primers. Profiling relied on immunoSEQ multiplex PCR, and the TCRdb table lists in-frame clones only, not all of them. V, J and clone size were drawn from that table, and D and trimming were deduced from the DNA. The repertoire holds approximately 210,000 clones, with 85% to 90% as singletons. The CDR3 length is 15 residues. The material sequenced was peripheral blood. The rearrangement links TRBV12-1 to TRBJ2-1; the DNA was not used to check the table's D call, TRBD1. TRBV12-1 is a known pseudogene. The TCR comes from a woman in her seventies with acute or convalescent COVID-19. The DNA for the CDR3 is TGTGCCAGCAGCTTTGATCTAGGGGCCTCCAATGAGCAGTTCTTC. Residues: CASSFDLGASNEQFF.